This record covers a single TCR beta chain. What it binds is not known. The length of the CDR3 is 13 residues. Per the germline V gene, CDR1 is MNHEY and CDR2 is SMNVEV (reference sequence). Trimming cost V 4 bases and J 6 bases, with 11 bases left between them. The data originate from a study of T cell repertoires in cytomegalovirus infection. Study in general: Indications of both CMV infection and matching HLA type were provided by public TCR beta signatures. Findings of the study overall: Cumulative frequency of public TCR beta families picked out carriers of CMV plus the relevant HLA. The response measured ex vivo was dominated by TCR beta clonotypes (HLA-C-restricted and CMV-specific).

Each CDR3 protein gets one entry after TCRdb re-called the reads with MiXCR. Among some 130,000 distinct CDR3 sequences listed, approximately 24% were seen once. Specimen: PBMCs, sequenced either directly or after in vitro stimulation (not recorded which). The clonotype originates from a human donor in good health (CMV status not recorded). Some clones in this sample may be carry-over from other donors' samples. This chain joins TRBV27 and TRBJ2-3; unclear D gene. CDR3 protein: CASSSRFSDTQYF. In DNA, the CDR3 is TGTGCCAGCAGTTCCCGGTTTAGCGATACGCAGTATTTT.